The present T cell receptor beta chain was sequenced within a study of blood T cell repertoires in COVID-19. As handled by the study authors: Counts of nucleated cells, estimated from reference gene primer amplification, were obtained. Assay used: immunoSEQ multiplex PCR; TCRdb lists only in-frame clones, some missing. Clone size and V and J calls were adopted from that table, with D and trimming inferred from the DNA. Here the sample spans under 200,000 clones, approximately 88% being singletons. Germline CDR1 and CDR2: SGDLS and YYNGEE. The CDR3 consists of 14 residues. Trimming stripped 3 bases from V and 7 bases from J, with 14 bases between.

The chain is built from TRBV9 and TRBJ1-3; D is possibly TRBD1 (5 bases). Sequencing was performed on peripheral blood. The source of this sequence is an older woman with acute or convalescent COVID-19. CDR3 sequence reads: CASSAPQGGNTIYF. The CDR3 coding sequence is TGTGCCAGCAGCGCCCCCCAGGGAGGGAACACCATATATTTT.